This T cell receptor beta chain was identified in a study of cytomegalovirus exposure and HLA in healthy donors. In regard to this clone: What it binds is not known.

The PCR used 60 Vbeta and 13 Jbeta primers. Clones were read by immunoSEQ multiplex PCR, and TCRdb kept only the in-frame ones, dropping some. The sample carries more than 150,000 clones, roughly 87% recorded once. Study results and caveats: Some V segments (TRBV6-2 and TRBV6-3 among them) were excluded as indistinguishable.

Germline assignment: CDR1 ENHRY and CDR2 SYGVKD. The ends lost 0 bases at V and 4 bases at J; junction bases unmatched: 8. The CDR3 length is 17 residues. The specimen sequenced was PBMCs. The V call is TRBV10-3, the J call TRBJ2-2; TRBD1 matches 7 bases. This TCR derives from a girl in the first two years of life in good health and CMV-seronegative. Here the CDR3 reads CAISESRGTVPTGELFF. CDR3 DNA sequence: TGTGCCATCAGTGAGTCGAGGGGGACAGTCCCCACCGGGGAGCTGTTTTTT.